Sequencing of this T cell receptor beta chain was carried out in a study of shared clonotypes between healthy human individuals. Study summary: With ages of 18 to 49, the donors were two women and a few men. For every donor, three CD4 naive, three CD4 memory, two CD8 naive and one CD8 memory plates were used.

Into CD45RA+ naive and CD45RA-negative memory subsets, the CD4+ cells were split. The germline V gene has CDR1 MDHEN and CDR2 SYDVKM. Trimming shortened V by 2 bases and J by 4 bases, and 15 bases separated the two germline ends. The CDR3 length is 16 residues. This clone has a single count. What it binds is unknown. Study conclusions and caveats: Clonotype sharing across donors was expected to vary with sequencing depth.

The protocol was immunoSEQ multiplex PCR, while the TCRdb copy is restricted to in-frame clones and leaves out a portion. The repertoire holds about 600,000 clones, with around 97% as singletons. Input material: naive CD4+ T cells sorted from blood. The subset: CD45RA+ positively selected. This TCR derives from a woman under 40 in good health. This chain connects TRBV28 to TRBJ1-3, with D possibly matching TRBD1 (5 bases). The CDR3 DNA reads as TGTGCCAGCAGTTTAAACCCACCAGGGAGAGGAAACACCATATATTTT. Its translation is CASSLNPPGRGNTIYF.